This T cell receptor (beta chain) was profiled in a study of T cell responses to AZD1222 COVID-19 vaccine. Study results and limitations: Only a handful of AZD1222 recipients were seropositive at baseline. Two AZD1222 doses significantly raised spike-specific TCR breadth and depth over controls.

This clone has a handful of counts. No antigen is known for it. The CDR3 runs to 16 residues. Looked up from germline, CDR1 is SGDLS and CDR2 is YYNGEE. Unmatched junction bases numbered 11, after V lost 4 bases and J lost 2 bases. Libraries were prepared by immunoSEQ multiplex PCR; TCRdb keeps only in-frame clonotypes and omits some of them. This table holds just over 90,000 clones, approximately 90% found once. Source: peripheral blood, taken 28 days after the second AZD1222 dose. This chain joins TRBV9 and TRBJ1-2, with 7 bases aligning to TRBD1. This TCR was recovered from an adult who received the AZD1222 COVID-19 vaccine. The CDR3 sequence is CASSRSTGTENYGYTF. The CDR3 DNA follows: TGTGCCAGCAGCCGCTCGACCGGGACAGAGAACTATGGCTACACCTTC.